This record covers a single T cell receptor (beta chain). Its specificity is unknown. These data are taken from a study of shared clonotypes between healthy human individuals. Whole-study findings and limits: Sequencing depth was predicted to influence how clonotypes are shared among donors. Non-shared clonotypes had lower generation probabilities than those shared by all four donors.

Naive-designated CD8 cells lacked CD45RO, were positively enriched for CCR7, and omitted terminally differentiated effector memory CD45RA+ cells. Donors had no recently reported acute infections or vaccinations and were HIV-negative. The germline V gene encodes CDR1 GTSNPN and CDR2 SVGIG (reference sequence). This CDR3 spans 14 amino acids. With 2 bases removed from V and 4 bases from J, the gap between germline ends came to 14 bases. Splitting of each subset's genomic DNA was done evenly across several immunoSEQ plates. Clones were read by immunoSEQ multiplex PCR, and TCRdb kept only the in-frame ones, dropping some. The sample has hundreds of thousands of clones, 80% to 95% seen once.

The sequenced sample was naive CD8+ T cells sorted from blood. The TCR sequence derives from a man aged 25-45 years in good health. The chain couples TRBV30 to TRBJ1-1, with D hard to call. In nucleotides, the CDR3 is TGTGCCTGGAGTCCCCTTGGCCCAAGCACTGAAGCTTTCTTT. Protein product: CAWSPLGPSTEAFF.